This T cell receptor beta chain was sequenced for a study of T cell changes during pregnancy in multiple sclerosis. The CDR3 runs to 18 residues. Looked up from germline, CDR1 is SGHRS and CDR2 is YFSETQ. With 0 bases clipped from V and 4 bases from J, the junction kept 9 bases outside the gene matches. Profiled with immunoSEQ multiplex PCR; TCRdb holds only in-frame clones, not every one. Among 90,000 or so clones listed, roughly 94% were seen once. This TCR came from a female donor in good health, enrolled as a control in a pregnancy study. Specimen: peripheral blood, collected after pregnancy. The V and J genes are TRBV5-1 and TRBJ2-3, with 12 bases lining up with TRBD2. The CDR3 bases are TGCGCCAGCAGCTTGGATCTAGCGGGAGGGCCATTCGCAGATACGCAGTATTTT. Translating gives CASSLDLAGGPFADTQYF.